A selection of T cell receptor beta chains follows, all from one sample in a study of T cell responses to AZD1222 COVID-19 vaccine. Some clones are missing from TCRdb's copy, which holds only in-frame ones; the method was immunoSEQ multiplex PCR. The data show 150,000 to 200,000 clones, with roughly 87% seen just once and 2.6% held by the top ten. Sequences were derived from peripheral blood, sampled on day 0 of AZD1222 vaccination. The receptors stem from an adult in good health. The CDR3 runs from the conserved cysteine through the conserved F or W. D genes are given only for firm matches. Expanded clones are given a class, and other clones once, few, many or no size at all.

j_gene | d_gene | abundance | v_gene | CDR3nt | CDR3aa
TRBJ2-3 | . | . | TRBV7-9 | TGTGCCAGCAGCTTAGTGAGGCTCGGCACAGATACGCAGTATTTT | CASSLVRLGTDTQYF
TRBJ2-1 | TRBD2 | . | TRBV5-4 | TGTGCCAGCAAAAGCGGGAGGAAAGATGAGCAGTTCTTC | CASKSGRKDEQFF
TRBJ2-7 | . | . | TRBV4-1 | TGCGCCAGCAGCCAGAGTGGGGCCGGAGGGTCCTACGAGCAGTACTTC | CASSQSGAGGSYEQYF
TRBJ2-6 | . | . | TRBV2 | TGTGCCAGCAGTGACTCGGGCAGGCACTCTGGGGCCAACGTCCTGACTTTC | CASSDSGRHSGANVLTF
TRBJ1-5 | . | . | TRBV6-1 | TGTGCCAGCAGTGAAGGCAGTAGCAATCAGCCCCAGCATTTT | CASSEGSSNQPQHF
TRBJ2-7 | TRBD2 | . | TRBV4-2 | TGTGCCAGCAGCCAAGGCGGGGGGACCTACGAGCAGTACTTC | CASSQGGGTYEQYF
TRBJ1-1 | . | . | TRBV21-1 | TGTGCCAGCGAGGAGGACAGGGACCAAGAAGCTTTCTTT | CASEEDRDQEAFF
TRBJ1-2 | TRBD1 | . | TRBV7-9 | TGTGCCAGCAGCTTGCCAGGGGGCTACTATGGCTACACCTTC | CASSLPGGYYGYTF
TRBJ2-5 | TRBD1 | once | TRBV7-9 | TGTGCCAGCAGGGAATCAGGGGGCGGAGAGACCCAGTACTTC | CASRESGGGETQYF
TRBJ2-4 | TRBD1 | . | TRBV28 | TGTGCCAGCAGTTTACCCGGGACAGAGAGAAACATTCAGTACTTC | CASSLPGTERNIQYF
TRBJ1-2 | TRBD1 | . | TRBV20-1 | TGCAGTGCTAGTCCCGGACAGGGGTGGACCTATGGCTACACCTTC | CSASPGQGWTYGYTF
TRBJ2-2 | TRBD2 | few | TRBV6-5 | TGTGCCAGCAGTTACTTGGGGACTAGCGGGAGCGGGAAGCTGTTTTTT | CASSYLGTSGSGKLFF
TRBJ1-1 | . | . | TRBV29-1 | TGCAGCACAAAGGGGGGAAGGAACACTGAAGCTTTCTTT | CSTKGGRNTEAFF
TRBJ1-5 | . | . | TRBV7-6 | TGTGCCAGCAGCCCACAGTCTCTTAGCAATCAGCCCCAGCATTTT | CASSPQSLSNQPQHF
TRBJ2-1 | . | . | TRBV11-2 | TGTGCCAGCAGCTTAGATAGTGAGGATGAGGACTACAATGAGCAGTTCTTC | CASSLDSEDEDYNEQFF
TRBJ2-1 | . | . | TRBV9 | TGTGCCAGCAGCGTAAGAGATAGCAGTTCTTATGAGCAGTTCTTC | CASSVRDSSSYEQFF
TRBJ2-7 | TRBD1 | . | TRBV5-8 | TGTGCCAGCAGCTTGAGGGGGACAGGGGGCTTTGAGCAGTACTTC | CASSLRGTGGFEQYF
TRBJ2-6 | . | . | TRBV5-4 | TGTGCCAGCAGCTTGTATGGGGGCAACGTCCTGACTTTC | CASSLYGGNVLTF
TRBJ2-1 | . | . | TRBV19 | TGTGCCAGTAGTCTCTCCCAGGGAAGTCGTGAGCAGTTCTTC | CASSLSQGSREQFF
TRBJ2-5 | . | . | TRBV15 | TGTGCCACCAGCACGCTGGAGACCCAGTACTTC | CATSTLETQYF
TRBJ2-5 | TRBD1 | once | TRBV5-1 | TGCGCCAGCAGCTTCAGGGGGGAGACCCAGTACTTC | CASSFRGETQYF
TRBJ1-5 | . | . | TRBV29-1 | TGCAGCGTTGGGGGAGATGGGAATCAGCCCCAGCATTTT | CSVGGDGNQPQHF